These 31 T cell receptor beta chains were all obtained from the same sample, sequenced in a study of blood T cell repertoires in COVID-19. The table came from immunoSEQ multiplex PCR; TCRdb's copy has only in-frame clones and leaves some out. In the table there are 200,000 to 250,000 clones, approximately 80% of which are singletons. The specimen was PBMCs or T cells enriched from blood (not recorded which). These TCRs come from a man in his thirties or forties with acute COVID-19.

The chain recombines TRBV13 with TRBJ2-3; perhaps TRBD1 as D (6 bases). V was clipped by 5 bases and J by 1 base, with 13 bases between them. This CDR3 contains 15 residues. CDR1 and CDR2 (germline): PRHDT, FYEKMQ (reference sequence). The CDR3 sequence is CASSPPGARTDTQYF. For the CDR3, the DNA is TGTGCCAGCAGCCCCCCAGGGGCGCGCACAGATACGCAGTATTTT.

The V and J genes are TRBV12-3 or TRBV12-4 and TRBJ1-5; D unclear. Deletions cut 5 bases from V and 5 bases from J, with 7 bases between. The CDR3 runs to 12 residues. The CDR3 region has the DNA TGTGCCAGCAGTGAGCAGGATCAGCCCCAGCATTTT. Protein product: CASSEQDQPQHF.

The chain couples TRBV18 to TRBJ1-1; D is uncertain. Germline V gene lookup returns CDR1 KGHSH and CDR2 LQKENI. This CDR3 contains 14 residues. V lost 5 bases and J 1 base, leaving 11 bases between the germline ends. The CDR3 region is CASSAGSGNTEAFF. Here the CDR3 DNA reads TGTGCCAGCTCAGCTGGTTCGGGGAACACTGAAGCTTTCTTT.

This chain uses TRBV5-4 with TRBJ2-5; tentatively, D is TRBD2 (5 bases). V dropped 4 bases and J dropped 5 bases, with 21 bases sitting between them. Germline CDR1 is SGHNT and CDR2 is YYREEE (reference sequence). This CDR3 contains 16 residues. CDR3: CASSLSSTAGGETQYF. The CDR3, as DNA: TGTGCCAGCAGCCTATCTTCGACGGCGGGTGGGGAGACCCAGTACTTC.

This clone occurred once. The CDR3 DNA is TGTGCCAGCAGCTTATCTTCTCCCACTAGCGGGGGCTACAATGAGCAGTTCTTC. Translating it yields CASSLSSPTSGGYNEQFF. The chain employs TRBV7-2 and TRBJ2-1; TRBD2 agrees at 11 bases. Germline assignment: CDR1 SGHTA and CDR2 FQGNSA. V lost 2 bases, J lost 3 bases, and 9 bases stayed unmatched. CDR3 length equals 18 residues.

The chain uses TRBV10-3 and TRBJ2-1; TRBD2 matches 12 bases. J lost 3 bases, V lost 1 base, and 4 bases had no gene match. Germline values: CDR1 ENHRY, CDR2 SYGVKD. The CDR3 consists of 17 residues. The CDR3 coding sequence is TGTGCCATCAGTGAGTGGACTAGCGGGGTGAACTACAATGAGCAGTTCTTC. Translated: CAISEWTSGVNYNEQFF.

CDR3 bases: TGTGCCAGCAGTCTCCCGGGGTTTGAGGAGACCCAGTACTTC. It is translated as CASSLPGFEETQYF. V gene TRBV2 combines with J gene TRBJ2-5, with a weak D call TRBD2 (5 bases). V lost 5 bases and J lost 5, with 15 bases in between. The CDR3 contains 14 residues. The V gene's germline CDR1 is SNHLY and CDR2 FYNNEI.

The chain has TRBV11-2 and TRBJ1-2; 9 positions match TRBD1. J lost 4 bases, V lost 8 bases, and 11 bases had no gene match. Germline CDR1 is SGHAT and CDR2 is FQNNGV. CDR3 length equals 15 residues. CDR3 coding DNA: TGTGCCAGCCGTCAAACAGGGGGCGCTGGCTATGGCTACACCTTC. Translating it yields CASRQTGGAGYGYTF.

This chain joins TRBV5-1 and TRBJ2-1; 7 nucleotides line up with TRBD1. Germline assignment: CDR1 SGHRS and CDR2 YFSETQ. Trimming took 2 bases from V and 9 from J; bases not matched to a gene: 5. The CDR3 runs 13 residues. CDR3 sequence: CASSLPDRVEQFF. The CDR3 region has the DNA TGCGCCAGCAGCTTACCAGACAGGGTTGAGCAGTTCTTC.

This chain links TRBV24-1 with TRBJ2-3; weak D call: TRBD1 (6 bases). CDR1 KGHDR and CDR2 SFDVKD come from the germline V gene. V was trimmed by 4 bases and J by 6 bases, leaving 7 bases between them. CDR3 size: 12 residues. The CDR3 region has the DNA TGTGCCACCAGTGACCAGGGGGATACGCAGTATTTT. Translating it yields CATSDQGDTQYF.

The J gene is TRBJ2-7, the V gene TRBV5-1, with D maybe TRBD2 (5 bases). V was shortened by 3 bases and J by 2 bases, with 15 bases between the two germline ends. Germline values: CDR1 SGHRS, CDR2 YFSETQ. The CDR3 runs to 15 residues. Here the CDR3 reads CASSSEGPDAYEQYF. In DNA, the CDR3 is TGCGCCAGCAGCTCCGAGGGCCCGGATGCCTACGAGCAGTACTTC. Supplemented by reference TRBV5-1 and TRBJ2-7, the full variable domain reads KAGVTQTPRYLIKTRGQQVTLSCSPISGHRSVSWYQQTPGQGLQFLFEYFSETQRNKGNFPGRFSGRQFSNSRSEMNVSTLELGDSALYLCASSSEGPDAYEQYFGPGTRLTVT.

The chain combines TRBV6-6 with TRBJ2-7; D remains ambiguous. The V end was cut by 5 bases, the J end by 3 bases, with 14 bases between. This CDR3 contains 14 residues. Germline V lookup: CDR1 MNHNY, CDR2 SVGAGI (reference sequence). CDR3 DNA: TGTGCCAGCAGTCGATCCGGGTCAAACTACGAGCAGTACTTC. Its protein product is CASSRSGSNYEQYF.

The genes are TRBV5-1 and TRBJ2-2; D gene unclear. The V gene's germline CDR1 is SGHRS and CDR2 YFSETQ. V was pared by 0 bases and J by 0 bases, with 9 bases between. The CDR3 covers 16 residues. CDR3: CASSLGASTNTGELFF. The CDR3 DNA follows: TGCGCCAGCAGCTTGGGGGCGTCTACGAACACCGGGGAGCTGTTTTTT.

This clone was counted a single time. The V and J genes are TRBV5-5 and TRBJ1-2; 9 bases line up with TRBD1. This CDR3 spans 14 amino acids. V shed 4 bases and J 7 bases; nucleotides not matched to a gene: 8. Germline CDR1 and CDR2: SGHKS and YYEKEE (reference sequence). The DNA for the CDR3 is TGTGCCAGCAGCATCCTACAGGGGGCTCTTGGCTACACCTTC. This sequence encodes CASSILQGALGYTF. The full variable domain, rest sourced from reference TRBV5-5 and TRBJ1-2, is DAGVTQSPTHLIKTRGQQVTLRCSPISGHKSVSWYQQVLGQGPQFIFQYYEKEERGRGNFPDRFSARQFPNYSSELNVNALLLGDSALYLCASSILQGALGYTFGSGTRLTVV.

The J gene is TRBJ1-5, the V gene TRBV15; TRBD1 matches 9 bases. CDR3 length: 18 amino acids. J was trimmed by 2 bases and V by 3 bases; bases with no gene match: 11. From germline, CDR1 is LNHNV and CDR2 YYDKDF (reference sequence). The CDR3 region has the DNA TGTGCCACCAGCAGGGCCGGACAGGGGATAGGTGGCAATCAGCCCCAGCATTTT. It encodes CATSRAGQGIGGNQPQHF. Based on the CDR3 plus reference TRBV15 and TRBJ1-5, the full variable domain is DAMVIQNPRYQVTQFGKPVTLSCSQTLNHNVMYWYQQKSSQAPKLLFHYYDKDFNNEADTPDNFQSRRPNTSFCFLDIRSPGLGDTAMYLCATSRAGQGIGGNQPQHFGDGTRLSIL.

This clone was detected a few times. The chain joins TRBV9 to TRBJ1-2; 9 bases are shared with TRBD1. Germline V gene data show CDR1 as SGDLS and CDR2 as YYNGEE. The CDR3 has 14 residues. V dropped 0 bases and J dropped 4; count of bases not matched to a gene: 1. CDR3: CASSVGTGVYGYTF. The CDR3 bases are TGTGCCAGCAGCGTAGGGACAGGGGTCTATGGCTACACCTTC. The full variable domain, with the rest looked up from reference TRBV9 and TRBJ1-2, is DSGVTQTPKHLITATGQRVTLRCSPRSGDLSVYWYQQSLDQGLQFLIQYYNGEERAKGNILERFSAQQFPDLHSELNLSSLELGDSALYFCASSVGTGVYGYTFGSGTRLTVV.

V is TRBV18 and J is TRBJ2-3, with D uncertain. Deletions cut 6 bases from V and 0 bases from J, with 7 bases between. The germline V gene has CDR1 KGHSH and CDR2 LQKENI. The CDR3 is 13 residues long. The CDR3 loop reads CASSPSSTDTQYF. CDR3 DNA: TGTGCCAGCTCTCCTAGTAGCACAGATACGCAGTATTTT.

The CDR3 loop is CASSIRVGDRGEKLFF. In DNA form, the CDR3 reads TGTGCCAGTAGTATTCGGGTTGGAGACAGGGGTGAAAAACTGTTTTTT. The chain joins TRBV19 to TRBJ1-4; 8 bases are a match to TRBD1. V lost 3 bases and J lost 7; bases outside the gene matches: 10. The CDR3 sequence is 16 residues long. CDR1 and CDR2 from the germline V gene are LNHDA and SQIVND (reference sequence).

This sequence joins TRBV6-5 and TRBJ2-7, with TRBD2 as a possible D gene (6 bases). The germline V gene encodes CDR1 MNHEY and CDR2 SVGAGI. This CDR3 is 13 amino acids long. Between the trimmed V and J ends, which lost 6 bases and 0 bases, there was a span of 9 bases. As DNA, the CDR3 is TGTGCCAGCAGCCGAGCGGGCTCCTACGAGCAGTACTTC. Translated, it gives CASSRAGSYEQYF.

The V call is TRBV30, the J call TRBJ1-6, with no clear D. The CDR3 is 13 amino acids. The germline gives CDR1 GTSNPN, CDR2 SVGIG (reference sequence). Trimming stripped 3 bases from V and 8 bases from J, with 11 bases between. This CDR3 is CAWSGGLDSPLHF. For the CDR3, the DNA is TGTGCCTGGAGCGGCGGGTTGGATTCACCCCTCCACTTT.

This clone occurred a few times. The rearrangement uses TRBV20-1 and TRBJ2-7; weak D call: TRBD2 (5 bases). Trimming shortened V by 2 bases and J by 6 bases, and 8 bases separated the two germline ends. The CDR3 is 11 residues long. Looked up from germline, CDR1 is DFQATT and CDR2 is SNEGSKA (reference sequence). The CDR3 loop reads CSARRGGEQYF. The CDR3 region has the DNA TGCAGTGCTAGACGCGGAGGCGAGCAGTACTTC.

The V gene is TRBV19, the J gene TRBJ1-4; D is unresolved. The ends were cut back, 8 bases at V and 1 base at J, with 8 bases in the middle. This CDR3 is built from 13 residues. CDR1 and CDR2 (germline): LNHDA, SQIVND (reference sequence). The CDR3 loop reads CASGGITNEKLFF. Here the CDR3 DNA reads TGTGCCAGTGGCGGAATAACTAATGAAAAACTGTTTTTT.

The CDR3 DNA follows: TGTGCCAGCAGCTTCAATCGGGTGGAGACCCAGTACTTC. Its translation is CASSFNRVETQYF. This rearrangement joins TRBV5-6 to TRBJ2-5; D unclear. The V end lost 2 bases, the J end lost 5 bases, and 10 bases lay between the germline ends. CDR3 length: 13 amino acids. The germline V gene has CDR1 SGHDT and CDR2 YYEEEE. Drawing the rest from reference TRBV5-6 and TRBJ2-5, the complete variable domain is DAGVTQSPTHLIKTRGQQVTLRCSPKSGHDTVSWYQQALGQGPQFIFQYYEEEERQRGNFPDRFSGHQFPNYSSELNVNALLLGDSALYLCASSFNRVETQYFGPGTRLLVL.

The V call is TRBV28, the J call TRBJ2-3, with D tentatively TRBD1 (5 bases). Trimming stripped 7 bases from V and 2 bases from J, with 10 bases between. This CDR3 comprises 13 residues. CDR1 is MDHEN and CDR2 is SYDVKM in the germline V gene. The CDR3 bases are TGTGCCAGCAACAGGATCCTCACAGATACGCAGTATTTT. It is translated as CASNRILTDTQYF.

The rearrangement uses TRBV5-1 and TRBJ1-1; D is unclear. The length of the CDR3 is 13 residues. Germline V CDR1 and CDR2: SGHRS, YFSETQ. The V gene lost 5 bases and the J gene lost 0 bases, with 8 bases spanning the gap. CDR3 coding DNA: TGCGCCAGCAGTTACTCTATGAACACTGAAGCTTTCTTT. It codes for CASSYSMNTEAFF.

This clone was detected a few times. The rearrangement links TRBV12-3 or TRBV12-4 to TRBJ2-7, with 8 bases lining up with TRBD1. The CDR3 has 12 residues. After removal of 3 bases from V and 10 bases from J, the junction contained 5 bases not matched to a gene. CDR3 DNA: TGTGCCAGCAGTTTCCCCGACAGGGGCCAGTACTTC. Its protein product is CASSFPDRGQYF.

V is TRBV5-1 and J is TRBJ1-2, with 9 positions matching TRBD1. Germline CDR1 is SGHRS and CDR2 is YFSETQ. CDR3 length equals 15 residues. Trimming at V came to 5 bases and at J to 2 bases, leaving 7 bases not matched to a gene. CDR3 loop: CASRYTGGANYGYTF. CDR3 bases: TGCGCCAGCAGATATACAGGGGGCGCGAACTATGGCTACACCTTC.

V gene TRBV21-1 combines with J gene TRBJ1-2; the table gives TRBD1 as D, unverified against the DNA. TRBV21-1 is assigned pseudogene status. The CDR3 has 15 residues. CDR3 loop: CASSKHGQDVDGYTF. CDR3 nucleotide sequence: TGTGCCAGCAGCAAACACGGACAGGATGTGGATGGCTACACCTTC.

The rearrangement links TRBV30 to TRBJ2-2; D unclear. The V gene lost 2 bases and the J gene lost 6 bases, with 7 bases spanning the gap. The CDR3 extends over 12 amino acids. The germline gives CDR1 GTSNPN, CDR2 SVGIG (reference sequence). CDR3 DNA: TGTGCCTGGAGTCCCCTCCCCGGGGAGCTGTTTTTT. It encodes CAWSPLPGELFF. Drawing the rest from reference TRBV30 and TRBJ2-2, the complete variable domain is SQTIHQWPATLVQPVGSPLSLECTVEGTSNPNLYWYRQAAGRGLQLLFYSVGIGQISSEVPQNLSASRPQDRQFILSSKKLLLSDSGFYLCAWSPLPGELFFGEGSRLTVL.

The V call is TRBV9, the J call TRBJ2-3; 9 bases agree with TRBD2. The germline V gene has CDR1 SGDLS and CDR2 YYNGEE. The length of the CDR3 is 18 residues. V trimming: 2 bases; J trimming: 4 bases; junction bases outside the gene matches: 14. CDR3 DNA sequence: TGTGCCAGCAGCGTCGGCCTCTTGGGGCGGGGGGGCCCAGATACGCAGTATTTT. Its protein product is CASSVGLLGRGGPDTQYF.

The gene calls are TRBV5-1 and TRBJ2-7; 8 positions agree with TRBD1. Germline CDR1 is SGHRS and CDR2 is YFSETQ. The CDR3 contains 14 residues. After removal of 4 bases from V and 5 bases from J, the junction contained 8 bases not matched to a gene. The CDR3 here is CASSLGQGTDEQYF. The CDR3 DNA reads TGCGCCAGCAGCCTAGGACAGGGAACGGACGAGCAGTACTTC.